This T cell receptor beta chain was obtained from a study of blood T cell repertoires in COVID-19. Turning to the study itself: Sample material is recorded as cDNA or gDNA derived from T cells, B-cell-depleted T cells, or PBMCs.

TCRdb's table, derived via immunoSEQ multiplex PCR, lists solely in-frame clones and lacks some. Among around 300,000 clones listed, approximately 89% were seen once. Participants reported their clinical history, and cohort assignment relied on those reports. The CDR3 consists of 16 residues. Germline CDR1 and CDR2: LGHDT and YNNKEL (reference sequence). After removal of 4 bases from V and 0 bases from J, the junction contained 8 bases not matched to a gene. The rearrangement links TRBV3-1 (or the pseudogene TRBV3-2) to TRBJ2-5; 7 nucleotides align to TRBD1. The sample consisted of PBMCs or T cells enriched from blood (not recorded which). The origin of this receptor is a woman between 25 and 40 years old who had recovered from COVID-19. CDR3 DNA sequence: TGTGCCAGCAGCCGTTATGAGGGGGCTAACCAAGAGACCCAGTACTTC. Residues: CASSRYEGANQETQYF.